A selection of T cell receptor beta chains follows, all from one sample in a study of human T cells and chemical hapten exposure. TCRdb independently ran MiXCR on the RACE reads; one entry per CDR3 protein. Of about 71,000 distinct CDR3 sequences in the sample, around 9.5% are singletons; the top ten hold 3% to 3.5%. The specimen was whole blood, collected in connection with sensitization to the hapten diphenylcyclopropenone (DPC). Every receptor here comes from a woman aged 40-49 years with alopecia areata. Some clones in this sample may be carry-over from other donors' samples. The CDR3 runs from the conserved cysteine through the conserved F or W. Fields, in order: V gene, J gene, CDR3 length, CDR3 protein.

v_call: TRBV6-1; j_call: TRBJ1-2; cdr3_length: 11; cdr3_aa: CATRQNYGYTF
v_call: TRBV10-3; j_call: TRBJ2-3; cdr3_length: 15; cdr3_aa: CAISARGASTDTQYF
v_call: TRBV10-2; j_call: TRBJ1-2; cdr3_length: 16; cdr3_aa: CASSDPGRQPNYGYTF
v_call: TRBV7-2; j_call: TRBJ1-2; cdr3_length: 15; cdr3_aa: CASSSTGTAGNGYSF
v_call: TRBV3-1; j_call: TRBJ2-2; cdr3_length: 15; cdr3_aa: CASSQAGTFAGELFF
v_call: TRBV2; j_call: TRBJ2-7; cdr3_length: 13; cdr3_aa: CAQLGAGGYEQYF
v_call: TRBV11-3; j_call: TRBJ2-7; cdr3_length: 16; cdr3_aa: CASSLIGPGTLAEQYF
v_call: TRBV6-2/TRBV6-3; j_call: TRBJ2-5; cdr3_length: 17; cdr3_aa: CASSYSPDGGAGETQYF
v_call: TRBV20-1; j_call: TRBJ2-3; cdr3_length: 14; cdr3_aa: CSANLGLATDTQYF
v_call: TRBV28; j_call: TRBJ2-1; cdr3_length: 18; cdr3_aa: CASSTAGGSSSSYNEQFF
v_call: TRBV12-3/TRBV12-4; j_call: TRBJ1-4; cdr3_length: 11; cdr3_aa: CASGPREKLFF
v_call: TRBV27; j_call: TRBJ2-2; cdr3_length: 15; cdr3_aa: CASSSGQGGIGELFF
v_call: TRBV19; j_call: TRBJ2-1; cdr3_length: 15; cdr3_aa: CASSILPPGYNEQFF
v_call: TRBV29-1; j_call: TRBJ2-2; cdr3_length: 14; cdr3_aa: CSASTGGQAGELFF
v_call: TRBV15; j_call: TRBJ1-4; cdr3_length: 16; cdr3_aa: CATSRGMDRDYEKLFF
v_call: TRBV5-1; j_call: TRBJ2-7; cdr3_length: 18; cdr3_aa: CASSPGTSGGSLVYEQYF
v_call: TRBV7-2; j_call: TRBJ1-1; cdr3_length: 12; cdr3_aa: CASSLGWTEAFF
v_call: TRBV7-9; j_call: TRBJ1-1; cdr3_length: 16; cdr3_aa: CASSFSSGTGLTEAFF
v_call: TRBV5-1; j_call: TRBJ2-3; cdr3_length: 15; cdr3_aa: CASSPGGLYTDTQYF
v_call: TRBV6-5; j_call: TRBJ1-1; cdr3_length: 13; cdr3_aa: CASSRPGQTEAFF
v_call: TRBV7-8; j_call: TRBJ1-6; cdr3_length: 14; cdr3_aa: CASSIGRGSSPLHF
v_call: TRBV29-1; j_call: TRBJ2-7; cdr3_length: 14; cdr3_aa: CSVAAGTFSYEQYF
v_call: TRBV20-1; j_call: TRBJ1-2; cdr3_length: 14; cdr3_aa: CSARPGQQSGGYTF
v_call: TRBV29-1; j_call: TRBJ1-1; cdr3_length: 14; cdr3_aa: CSVLGASVNTEAFF
v_call: TRBV27; j_call: TRBJ2-5; cdr3_length: 13; cdr3_aa: CASQPQLQETQYF
v_call: TRBV6-9; j_call: TRBJ1-2; cdr3_length: 12; cdr3_aa: CASSFWVEGYTF
v_call: TRBV5-1; j_call: TRBJ1-1; cdr3_length: 13; cdr3_aa: CASSQDLGTEAFF
v_call: TRBV7-9; j_call: TRBJ2-7; cdr3_length: 11; cdr3_aa: CASSAAVEQYF
v_call: TRBV11-2; j_call: TRBJ2-7; cdr3_length: 17; cdr3_aa: CASSFFSIARNSYEQYF
v_call: TRBV27; j_call: TRBJ2-5; cdr3_length: 15; cdr3_aa: CASSLWGAPGETQYF
v_call: TRBV19; j_call: TRBJ1-5; cdr3_length: 17; cdr3_aa: CASSIDWAELSNQPQHF
v_call: TRBV13; j_call: TRBJ2-2; cdr3_length: 15; cdr3_aa: CASSSGRSITGELFF
v_call: TRBV28; j_call: TRBJ2-3; cdr3_length: 15; cdr3_aa: CASTYRTGGADTQYF
v_call: TRBV10-1; j_call: TRBJ1-4; cdr3_length: 14; cdr3_aa: CASSEAGREEKLFF
v_call: TRBV11-2; j_call: TRBJ2-5; cdr3_length: 15; cdr3_aa: CASSLDGTAKETQYF
v_call: TRBV20-1; j_call: TRBJ1-5; cdr3_length: 15; cdr3_aa: CSARSGAVGNQPQHF
v_call: TRBV5-4; j_call: TRBJ1-2; cdr3_length: 13; cdr3_aa: CASSLDSYYGYTF
v_call: TRBV4-2; j_call: TRBJ2-3; cdr3_length: 17; cdr3_aa: CASSQDGRGGAADTQYF
v_call: TRBV6-1; j_call: TRBJ2-6; cdr3_length: 15; cdr3_aa: CASSRDLSGANVLTF
v_call: TRBV9; j_call: TRBJ2-3; cdr3_length: 16; cdr3_aa: CASSAGTSGAQDTQYF
v_call: TRBV6-2/TRBV6-3; j_call: TRBJ2-1; cdr3_length: 11; cdr3_aa: CASSLNNEQFF
v_call: TRBV7-9; j_call: TRBJ1-1; cdr3_length: 13; cdr3_aa: CASSGTGAGGAFF
v_call: TRBV6-4; j_call: TRBJ2-4; cdr3_length: 17; cdr3_aa: CASSAWGQTIAKNIQYF
v_call: TRBV12-3/TRBV12-4; j_call: TRBJ2-7; cdr3_length: 13; cdr3_aa: CASALGPSGGQYF
v_call: TRBV4-3; j_call: TRBJ1-1; cdr3_length: 15; cdr3_aa: CASSQVTGRLAEAFF
v_call: TRBV18; j_call: TRBJ2-7; cdr3_length: 13; cdr3_aa: CASSPSTAYEEYF
v_call: TRBV4-3; j_call: TRBJ1-2; cdr3_length: 14; cdr3_aa: CASTPSRANYGYTF
v_call: TRBV18; j_call: TRBJ2-3; cdr3_length: 15; cdr3_aa: CASSPPGLAGDTQYF
v_call: TRBV29-1; j_call: TRBJ2-4; cdr3_length: 16; cdr3_aa: CSVEEGDSSHKNIQYF
v_call: TRBV18; j_call: TRBJ1-2; cdr3_length: 16; cdr3_aa: CASSPQNYSPGDGYTF
v_call: TRBV5-6; j_call: TRBJ1-4; cdr3_length: 15; cdr3_aa: CASSSRDSSNEKLFF
v_call: TRBV4-3; j_call: TRBJ2-3; cdr3_length: 16; cdr3_aa: CASSQEQGRGTDTQYF
v_call: TRBV7-2; j_call: TRBJ2-3; cdr3_length: 15; cdr3_aa: CASSLQAASTDTQYF
v_call: TRBV9; j_call: TRBJ2-7; cdr3_length: 16; cdr3_aa: CASSAGLAGGLDEQYF
v_call: TRBV4-3; j_call: TRBJ1-2; cdr3_length: 15; cdr3_aa: CASSQDRTALGGYTF
v_call: TRBV29-1; j_call: TRBJ2-7; cdr3_length: 11; cdr3_aa: CSVYSTYEQYF
v_call: TRBV19; j_call: TRBJ2-3; cdr3_length: 15; cdr3_aa: CASSIKGDSTDTQYF
v_call: TRBV10-3; j_call: TRBJ2-7; cdr3_length: 13; cdr3_aa: CAISAGTDYEQYF
v_call: TRBV12-3/TRBV12-4; j_call: TRBJ1-2; cdr3_length: 13; cdr3_aa: CASSSDMNYGYTF